This T cell receptor (beta chain) emerged from a study of blood T cell repertoires in COVID-19. Across the study: Samples representing acute and convalescent COVID-19 were sourced from the United States, Italy and Spain. Sources were T cells, B-cell-depleted T cells, or PBMCs; the material itself was cDNA or gDNA.

Authors' analysis steps: Estimates of nucleated cell counts were drawn from the amplification of reference gene primers. Generated by immunoSEQ multiplex PCR, the TCRdb table keeps only in-frame clones and is missing some. V and J calls and clone size come straight from that table; D and trimming were deduced from the DNA. The sample holds tens of thousands of clones, 70% to 90% seen once. This clone was seen a few times. Per germline, CDR1 SEHNR and CDR2 FQNEAQ (reference sequence). Trimming shortened V by 4 bases and J by 3 bases, and 19 bases separated the two germline ends. This CDR3 region has 16 residues.

This sequence was found in a human donor in a cohort sampled during active COVID-19. Sample: peripheral blood. This chain uses TRBV7-9 with TRBJ2-7, with TRBD1 as a possible D gene (5 bases). In nucleotides, the CDR3 is TGTGCCAGCAGCTCCTACCCAGGGTCTGCCCTCTACGAGCAGTACTTC. This codes for CASSSYPGSALYEQYF.